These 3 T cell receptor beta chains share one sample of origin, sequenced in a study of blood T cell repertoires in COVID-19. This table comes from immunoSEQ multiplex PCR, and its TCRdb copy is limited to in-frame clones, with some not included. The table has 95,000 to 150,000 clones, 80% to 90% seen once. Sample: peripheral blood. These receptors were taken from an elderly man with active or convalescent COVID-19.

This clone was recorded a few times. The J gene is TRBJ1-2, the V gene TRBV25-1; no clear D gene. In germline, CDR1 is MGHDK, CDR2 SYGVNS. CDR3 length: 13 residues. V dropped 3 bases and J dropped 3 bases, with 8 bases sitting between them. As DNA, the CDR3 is TGTGCCAGCAGTGAGCGCGAATACTATGGCTACACCTTC. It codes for CASSEREYYGYTF.

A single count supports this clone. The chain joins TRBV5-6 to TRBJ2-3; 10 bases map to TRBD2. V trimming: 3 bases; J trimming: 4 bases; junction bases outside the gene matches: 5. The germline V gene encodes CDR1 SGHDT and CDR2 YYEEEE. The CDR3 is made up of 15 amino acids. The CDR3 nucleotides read TGTGCCAGCAGCTCCGGGACTAGCGCCGCAGATACGCAGTATTTT. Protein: CASSSGTSAADTQYF.

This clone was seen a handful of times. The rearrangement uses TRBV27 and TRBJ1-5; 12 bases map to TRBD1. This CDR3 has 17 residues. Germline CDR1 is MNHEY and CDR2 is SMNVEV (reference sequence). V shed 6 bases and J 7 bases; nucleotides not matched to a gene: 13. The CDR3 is CASRPIGTGGFWQPQHF. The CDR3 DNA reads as TGTGCCAGCAGGCCAATAGGGACAGGGGGCTTCTGGCAGCCCCAGCATTTT.